A single sample is the source of the 25 T cell receptor beta chains below, sequenced in a study of cytomegalovirus exposure and HLA in healthy donors. PCR employed 60 Vbeta and 13 Jbeta primers. TCRdb keeps only in-frame clones here, not all; method: immunoSEQ multiplex PCR. The data contain 110,000 to 150,000 clones, 80% to 90% of them seen just once; the ten biggest clones take up roughly 2.7%. The sequencing sample was made of PBMCs. Receptors were obtained from a boy aged 2 to 10 in good health and CMV-seronegative.

This chain uses TRBV10-3 with TRBJ1-5, with D perhaps TRBD1 (6 bases). Germline CDR1 is ENHRY and CDR2 is SYGVKD. This CDR3 comprises 16 residues. Trimming removed 6 bases from V and 2 bases from J, with 17 bases in between. As DNA, the CDR3 is TGTGCCATCAGCTTCACAGGGCCCGAGCGCAATCAGCCCCAGCATTTT. Protein product: CAISFTGPERNQPQHF.

This chain uses TRBV6-5 with TRBJ1-1; D is undetermined. The CDR3 is 16 amino acids. The V gene lost 0 bases and the J gene lost 2 bases, with 13 bases spanning the gap. CDR1 MNHEY and CDR2 SVGAGI come from the germline V gene. Here the CDR3 reads CASSYSMWAGNTEAFF. The DNA for the CDR3 is TGTGCCAGCAGTTACTCGATGTGGGCGGGAAACACTGAAGCTTTCTTT.

The chain couples TRBV7-3 to TRBJ1-1; D unresolved. V lost 2 bases and J 3 bases, leaving 7 bases between the germline ends. This CDR3 is built from 13 residues. Germline V lookup: CDR1 SGHTA, CDR2 FQGTGA. The CDR3 DNA is TGTGCCAGCAGCTTATTCGGGGACACTGAAGCTTTCTTT. Its protein is CASSLFGDTEAFF.

This rearrangement joins TRBV6-5 to TRBJ1-5, with 7 bases aligning to TRBD1. The V gene's germline CDR1 is MNHEY and CDR2 SVGAGI. The CDR3 length is 13 residues. Unmatched junction bases numbered 5, after V lost 5 bases and J lost 7 bases. CDR3 amino acids: CASSTEQGQPQHF. The CDR3 DNA reads TGTGCCAGCAGTACGGAACAGGGGCAGCCCCAGCATTTT.

V gene TRBV11-2 combines with J gene TRBJ2-1, with 13 positions matching TRBD2. The CDR3 totals 16 residues. After removal of 5 bases from V and 5 bases from J, the junction contained 6 bases not matched to a gene. Germline-derived CDR1 and CDR2 are SGHAT and FQNNGV. This chain's CDR3 is CASSPELAGGDNEQFF. The CDR3 region has the DNA TGTGCCAGCAGCCCCGAACTAGCGGGAGGGGACAATGAGCAGTTCTTC.

The CDR3 loop reads CASTGRGHGNQPQHF. The CDR3 DNA sequence: TGTGCCAGTACTGGTAGGGGACATGGCAATCAGCCCCAGCATTTT. The rearrangement links TRBV2 to TRBJ1-5; possibly TRBD1 for D (6 bases). Germline lookup yields CDR1 SNHLY and CDR2 FYNNEI. This CDR3 is 15 amino acids long. Trimming took off 9 bases at V and 2 bases at J, with 17 bases between the two ends.

This clone turned up a few times. In nucleotides, the CDR3 is TGTGCCAGTAGTTCAGACAGGGGCACCTACGAGCAGTACTTC. This codes for CASSSDRGTYEQYF. The chain couples TRBV19 to TRBJ2-7, with TRBD1 matching over 8 bases. V lost 5 bases, J lost 2 bases, and 5 bases stayed unmatched. The CDR3 runs to 14 residues. Germline CDR1 reads LNHDA; CDR2 reads SQIVND (reference sequence).

This clone has just a few counts. This rearrangement joins TRBV5-1 to TRBJ1-1, with 7 bases identical to TRBD1. This CDR3 has 14 residues. Unmatched junction bases numbered 10, after V lost 0 bases and J lost 11 bases. CDR1 is SGHRS, CDR2 YFSETQ, per germline. The CDR3 is CASSLEGTDRYAFF. CDR3 nucleotide sequence: TGCGCCAGCAGCTTGGAAGGGACAGATCGTTACGCTTTCTTT.

The J gene is TRBJ1-3, the V gene TRBV7-2; possibly TRBD1 for D (6 bases). Germline V CDR1 and CDR2: SGHTA, FQGNSA. CDR3 length equals 18 residues. The germline V and J ends were trimmed by 1 base and 1 base, with 17 bases remaining between them. This chain's CDR3 is CASSLGRQGTLSGNTIYF. DNA of the CDR3: TGTGCCAGCAGCTTAGGAAGGCAGGGGACCCTATCTGGAAACACCATATATTTT.

The chain couples TRBV4-1 to TRBJ1-2; a possible D gene is TRBD1 (5 bases). Trimming took 1 base from V and 8 from J, leaving 14 bases between them. CDR1 and CDR2 from the germline V gene are MGHRA and YSYEKL. CDR3 length: 14 residues. In nucleotides, the CDR3 is TGCGCCAGCAGCCAAGGGGGCAAGGGCTCGGGCTACACCTTC. Residues: CASSQGGKGSGYTF.

The J gene is TRBJ1-1, the V gene TRBV18, with TRBD1 as a possible D gene (6 bases). Trimming removed 5 bases from V and 1 base from J, with 11 bases in between. The CDR3 totals 14 residues. Germline V lookup: CDR1 KGHSH, CDR2 LQKENI. The CDR3 spells CASSRGGENTEAFF. CDR3 DNA sequence: TGTGCCAGCTCAAGGGGGGGAGAGAACACTGAAGCTTTCTTT. Drawing the rest from reference TRBV18 and TRBJ1-1, the complete variable domain is NAGVMQNPRHLVRRRGQEARLRCSPMKGHSHVYWYRQLPEEGLKFMVYLQKENIIDESGMPKERFSAEFPKEGPSILRIQQVVRGDSAAYFCASSRGGENTEAFFGQGTRLTVV.

This clone has just one count. The chain recombines TRBV9 with TRBJ2-7; weak D call: TRBD1 (5 bases). In germline, CDR1 is SGDLS, CDR2 YYNGEE. CDR3 length: 15 amino acids. V was trimmed by 4 bases and J by 5 bases, leaving 19 bases between them. CDR3 protein: CASSPSPGRTHEQYF. For the CDR3, the DNA is TGTGCCAGCAGCCCCAGTCCAGGGCGCACCCACGAGCAGTACTTC.

As concerns this clone: Sequence at one end of the junction differs from germline and may be a read error. This chain links TRBV7-3 with TRBJ2-3, with 8 bases that match TRBD2. The CDR3 totals 13 residues. The germline gives CDR1 SGHTA, CDR2 FQGTGA. The CDR3: CASSLASGLVSHF. CDR3 sequence (DNA): TGTGCCAGCAGCTTAGCCTCGGGACTAGTCTCGCATTTT.

The J gene is TRBJ2-5, the V gene TRBV2; perhaps TRBD2 as D (5 bases). The end of the DNA aligns better with TRBJ2-7, so the J call may be wrong. Germline lookup yields CDR1 SNHLY and CDR2 FYNNEI. This CDR3 has 14 residues. CDR3 loop: CASIPPGVSYEQYF. In DNA form, the CDR3 reads TGTGCCAGCATTCCCCCCGGGGTTAGCTACGAGCAGTACTTC.

V usage is TRBV30 and J usage is TRBJ1-3; D might be TRBD1 (5 bases). The V and J ends lost 2 bases and 11 bases respectively, with 16 bases between them. This CDR3 has 13 amino acids. Germline V gene lookup returns CDR1 GTSNPN and CDR2 SVGIG (reference sequence). The CDR3 sequence: CAWSPGASGAIYF. CDR3 DNA: TGTGCCTGGAGTCCTGGGGCTTCGGGGGCCATATATTTT.

The chain is built from TRBV6-6 and TRBJ1-1, with a tentative D call TRBD1 (5 bases). The CDR3 spans 14 residues. Germline V gene data show CDR1 as MNHNY and CDR2 as SVGAGI (reference sequence). The germline V and J ends were trimmed by 4 bases and 6 bases, with 15 bases remaining between them. The CDR3 loop is CASSFRSGSAEAFF. In nucleotides, the CDR3 is TGTGCCAGCAGTTTCCGGTCAGGGTCCGCTGAAGCTTTCTTT.

The J gene is TRBJ1-2, the V gene TRBV6-1, with a possible D match to TRBD1 (5 bases). The CDR3 sequence is 14 residues long. V lost 3 bases and J lost 8, with 16 bases in between. Germline V gene sequence: CDR1 MNHNS, CDR2 SASEGT. This CDR3 reads CASSELIRQGGYTF. CDR3 DNA sequence: TGTGCCAGCAGTGAGCTGATCAGGCAGGGCGGCTACACCTTC.

This clone has a handful of counts. The CDR3 nucleotides are TGCAGCGCCCTGACTAGCGGGAGCTACAATGAGCAGTTCTTC. Encoded protein: CSALTSGSYNEQFF. The chain couples TRBV29-1 to TRBJ2-1; TRBD2 matches at 12 bases. The CDR3 consists of 14 residues. V was clipped by 7 bases and J by 3 bases; unmatched bases: 4. In germline, CDR1 is SQVTM, CDR2 ANQGSEA.

The rearrangement links TRBV28 to TRBJ2-1; 10 positions agree with TRBD2. The CDR3 has 14 residues. V dropped 5 bases and J dropped 6; count of bases not matched to a gene: 4. CDR1 and CDR2 from the germline V gene are MDHEN and SYDVKM. The CDR3 protein is CASSLGLALNEQFF. CDR3 sequence (DNA): TGTGCCAGCAGTCTGGGACTAGCGCTCAATGAGCAGTTCTTC.

The chain employs TRBV4-1 and TRBJ1-6; TRBD1 aligns across 11 bases. The CDR3 is 15 residues long. V was clipped by 0 bases and J by 9 bases; unmatched bases: 1. Germline-derived CDR1 and CDR2 are MGHRA and YSYEKL. CDR3 nucleotide sequence: TGCGCCAGCAGCCAAGAAGGGACAGGGGGTTCACCCCTCCACTTT. It translates to CASSQEGTGGSPLHF.

V usage is TRBV11-2 and J usage is TRBJ1-5, with 9 bases aligning to TRBD1. V was pared by 4 bases and J by 4 bases, with 2 bases of the junction left unmatched. Germline V CDR1 and CDR2: SGHAT, FQNNGV. The CDR3 extends over 14 amino acids. CDR3 loop: CASSSGQGNQPQHF. In DNA form, the CDR3 reads TGTGCCAGCAGCTCCGGACAGGGGAATCAGCCCCAGCATTTT.

This chain links TRBV7-9 with TRBJ2-3; 8 nucleotides agree with TRBD1. V shed 5 bases, J shed 3 bases, and the junction held 10 bases outside the gene matches. The germline V gene encodes CDR1 SEHNR and CDR2 FQNEAQ (reference sequence). This CDR3 is built from 16 residues. CDR3 protein: CASSARERTGTDTQYF. CDR3 coding DNA: TGTGCCAGCAGCGCCCGAGAAAGGACAGGGACAGATACGCAGTATTTT.

The V and J genes are TRBV27 and TRBJ1-1; D ambiguous. In germline, CDR1 is MNHEY, CDR2 SMNVEV (reference sequence). V was clipped by 9 bases and J by 1 base, with 6 bases between them. This CDR3 spans 11 amino acids. The CDR3 nucleotides are TGTGCCAGTCGGAGGAACACTGAAGCTTTCTTT. Translating gives CASRRNTEAFF.

This chain joins TRBV11-3 and TRBJ2-1; D call uncertain. This CDR3 spans 13 amino acids. Trimming took 3 bases from V and 6 from J, leaving 9 bases between them. Per the germline V gene, CDR1 is SGHNT and CDR2 is YENEEA. The DNA of the CDR3 is TGTGCCAGCAGCTTCCCGCTGGCCAATGAGCAGTTCTTC. It codes for CASSFPLANEQFF.

This clone was observed a handful of times. The CDR3 DNA sequence: TGTGCCAGCAGTTCCGGCCCGGGGAAAAAGAACACTGAAGCTTTCTTT. Its translation: CASSSGPGKKNTEAFF. The chain joins TRBV27 to TRBJ1-1; D not resolved. Germline V CDR1 and CDR2: MNHEY, SMNVEV (reference sequence). The CDR3 loop spans 16 amino acids. V dropped 4 bases and J dropped 1 base, with 16 bases sitting between them.